What follows are 10 T cell receptor beta chains derived from one specimen sequenced in a study of cytomegalovirus exposure and HLA in healthy donors. TCRdb's copy holds only in-frame clones and misses some; the assay was immunoSEQ multiplex PCR. The sample has some 150,000 clones, about 91% seen once; the top ten hold about 9.9%. The specimen was PBMCs. These receptors all come from a woman aged 18-35 years in good health and CMV-seropositive.

This clone is a singleton in its sample. V gene TRBV7-6 combines with J gene TRBJ1-1; the match to TRBD1 covers 8 bases. The V gene end was trimmed by 1 base and the J gene end by 1 base; junction bases not matched to a gene: 2. Germline V gene sequence: CDR1 SGHVS, CDR2 FNYEAQ. The CDR3 contains 15 residues. The CDR3 loop reads CASSLVGTGNTEAFF. In DNA, the CDR3 is TGTGCCAGCAGCTTAGTGGGGACAGGGAACACTGAAGCTTTCTTT. Variable domain in full (rest from reference TRBV7-6 and TRBJ1-1): GAGVSQSPRYKVTKRGQDVALRCDPISGHVSLYWYRQALGQGPEFLTYFNYEAQQDKSGLPNDRFSAERPEGSISTLTIQRTEQRDSAMYRCASSLVGTGNTEAFFGQGTRLTVV.

The J gene is TRBJ1-1, the V gene TRBV18; TRBD1 might be the D (5 bases). The germline V gene encodes CDR1 KGHSH and CDR2 LQKENI. V lost 2 bases and J 4 bases, leaving 14 bases between the germline ends. The CDR3 length is 15 residues. The chain's CDR3 is CASSPNSGGGTEAFF. The CDR3 nucleotides read TGTGCCAGCTCACCAAACTCGGGGGGAGGCACTGAAGCTTTCTTT.

The chain recombines TRBV7-9 with TRBJ2-7; 12 bases map to TRBD2. The CDR3 runs 17 residues. The germline gives CDR1 SEHNR, CDR2 FQNEAQ (reference sequence). Unmatched junction bases numbered 8, after V lost 5 bases and J lost 0 bases. The DNA of the CDR3 is TGTGCCAGCAGCCACACTAGCGGGGGGCTAAGCTCCTACGAGCAGTACTTC. Protein product: CASSHTSGGLSSYEQYF. Complete variable domain (other parts from reference TRBV7-9 and TRBJ2-7): DTGVSQNPRHKITKRGQNVTFRCDPISEHNRLYWYRQTLGQGPEFLTYFQNEAQLEKSRLLSDRFSAERPKGSFSTLEIQRTEQGDSAMYLCASSHTSGGLSSYEQYFGPGTRLTVT.

The CDR3 nucleotides read TGTGCCAGCTCACCCCTCTTGGTTCGTGGGGGGAGCACAGATACGCAGTATTTT. Protein: CASSPLLVRGGSTDTQYF. The J gene is TRBJ2-3, the V gene TRBV18, with a tentative D call TRBD2 (6 bases). The CDR3 covers 18 residues. In germline, CDR1 is KGHSH, CDR2 LQKENI. Trimming cost V 3 bases and J 0 bases, with 19 bases left between them.

The chain couples TRBV4-3 to TRBJ2-7, with D tentatively TRBD2 (5 bases). There are 15 residues in the CDR3. CDR1 and CDR2 (germline): LGHNA, YSLEER. Between the trimmed V and J ends, which lost 6 bases and 3 bases, there was a span of 18 bases. The CDR3 reads CASSPTGPGDYEQYF. CDR3 DNA: TGCGCCAGCAGTCCCACGGGTCCCGGGGACTACGAGCAGTACTTC.

The genes are TRBV18 and TRBJ2-7; D possibly corresponds to TRBD1 (6 bases). CDR3 size: 16 residues. Per germline, CDR1 KGHSH and CDR2 LQKENI. V lost 3 bases to trimming and J lost 5 bases, with 20 bases between them. The CDR3 sequence is CASSPPVRGLGHEQYF. CDR3 nucleotides: TGTGCCAGCTCACCCCCCGTGAGGGGGTTGGGTCACGAGCAGTACTTC. Together with reference TRBV18 and TRBJ2-7, the CDR3 gives the full variable domain: NAGVMQNPRHLVRRRGQEARLRCSPMKGHSHVYWYRQLPEEGLKFMVYLQKENIIDESGMPKERFSAEFPKEGPSILRIQQVVRGDSAAYFCASSPPVRGLGHEQYFGPGTRLTVT.

The rearrangement links TRBV27 to TRBJ2-7; 7 bases fit TRBD1. The CDR3 has 16 amino acids. Per the germline V gene, CDR1 is MNHEY and CDR2 is SMNVEV (reference sequence). Unmatched junction bases numbered 10, after V lost 0 bases and J lost 5 bases. In DNA, the CDR3 is TGTGCCAGCAGTTTATCGGCACAGGGGTGGCCGGACGAGCAGTACTTC. It specifies CASSLSAQGWPDEQYF.

The chain carries TRBV27 and TRBJ1-3; D might be TRBD1 (5 bases). The CDR3 loop spans 17 amino acids. Trimming shortened V by 4 bases and J by 5 bases, and 21 bases separated the two germline ends. The germline V gene has CDR1 MNHEY and CDR2 SMNVEV (reference sequence). CDR3 nucleotide sequence: TGTGCCAGCAGTTCCCTGAGTGCGGGACTCTGGAGAAACACCATATATTTT. It is translated as CASSSLSAGLWRNTIYF.

This chain connects TRBV7-9 to TRBJ2-7; TRBD2 matches at 7 bases. CDR1 is SEHNR and CDR2 is FQNEAQ in the germline V gene (reference sequence). The CDR3 sequence is 16 residues long. The junction had 6 bases not matched to a gene; V was cut back by 1 base and J by 0 bases. The CDR3 DNA sequence: TGTGCCAGCAGCTTAGGCGGGGGAGCGAGCTCCTACGAGCAGTACTTC. The encoded protein is CASSLGGGASSYEQYF.

The chain carries TRBV10-3 and TRBJ2-3, with TRBD2 as a possible D gene (5 bases). In germline, CDR1 is ENHRY, CDR2 SYGVKD. The CDR3 has 14 residues. V lost 4 bases to trimming and J lost 2 bases, with 10 bases between them. CDR3 nucleotide sequence: TGTGCCATCAGTGCCCTAGCAGACACAGATACGCAGTATTTT. This sequence encodes CAISALADTDTQYF.